Shown below are 19 T cell receptor beta chains from a single sample sequenced in a study of blood T cell repertoires in COVID-19. Sequenced by immunoSEQ multiplex PCR; TCRdb stores in-frame clones only, minus some. The table lists more than 300,000 clones, about 90% of them singletons. The source material was PBMCs or T cells enriched from blood (not recorded which). The receptor set was obtained from a man aged 35 to 55 in a cohort exposed to, infected with or recovered from COVID-19 (not recorded which).

The chain employs TRBV18 and TRBJ2-2; no reliable D call. The CDR3 has 16 residues. Germline CDR1 is KGHSH and CDR2 is LQKENI. V lost 3 bases and J lost 0, with 11 bases in between. Written as DNA, the CDR3 is TGTGCCAGCTCACCCCTCTCTGGAGCGAACACCGGGGAGCTGTTTTTT. This translates into CASSPLSGANTGELFF.

The rearrangement joins TRBV7-9 to TRBJ1-1; maybe TRBD1 (6 bases). The CDR3 loop spans 13 amino acids. Germline V gives CDR1 SEHNR, CDR2 FQNEAQ (reference sequence). Between the trimmed V and J ends, which lost 2 bases and 3 bases, there was a span of 7 bases. The CDR3, as DNA: TGTGCCAGCAGCTTAAACAGGGACACTGAAGCTTTCTTT. Translating gives CASSLNRDTEAFF.

J is TRBJ1-6 and V is TRBV21-1. TRBV21-1 is annotated as a pseudogene. The CDR3 length is 14 residues. The CDR3: CASSSYPYNSPLHF. The CDR3 DNA sequence: TGTGCCAGCAGCAGTTATCCTTATAATTCACCCCTCCACTTT.

This chain uses TRBV14 with TRBJ2-1, with TRBD2 matching 7 bases. V shed 0 bases and J 0 bases; nucleotides not matched to a gene: 14. The CDR3 has 20 amino acids. CDR1 and CDR2 from the germline V gene are SGHDN and FVKESK. The CDR3 loop reads CASSQDGLREFWSSYNEQFF. In DNA, the CDR3 is TGTGCCAGCAGCCAAGATGGCTTGCGGGAGTTTTGGAGCTCCTACAATGAGCAGTTCTTC.

The chain has TRBV19 and TRBJ2-1, with D tentatively TRBD2 (6 bases). The CDR3 runs 16 residues. The germline V gene has CDR1 LNHDA and CDR2 SQIVND (reference sequence). V lost 4 bases and J 9 bases, leaving 22 bases between the germline ends. The CDR3 region is CASSRTGTQTVSEQFF. CDR3 bases: TGTGCCAGTAGTAGGACCGGGACTCAAACTGTCAGTGAGCAGTTCTTC. Full variable domain (missing parts from reference TRBV19 and TRBJ2-1): DGGITQSPKYLFRKEGQNVTLSCEQNLNHDAMYWYRQDPGQGLRLIYYSQIVNDFQKGDIAEGYSVSREKKESFPLTVTSAQKNPTAFYLCASSRTGTQTVSEQFFGPGTRLTVL.

The rearrangement links TRBV6-5 to TRBJ1-1, with no clear D. Germline assignment: CDR1 MNHEY and CDR2 SVGAGI. Trimming removed 2 bases at V and 1 base at J, with 8 bases between. The CDR3 length is 14 residues. CDR3: CASSYASSNTEAFF. CDR3 bases: TGTGCCAGCAGTTACGCAAGCTCGAACACTGAAGCTTTCTTT.

The chain recombines TRBV4-1 with TRBJ2-1; 8 nucleotides match TRBD2. The CDR3 consists of 15 residues. V dropped 1 base and J dropped 6; count of bases not matched to a gene: 5. Germline V gene lookup returns CDR1 MGHRA and CDR2 YSYEKL. The CDR3 sequence is CASSQASGPTNEQFF. In DNA form, the CDR3 reads TGCGCCAGCAGCCAAGCTAGCGGGCCCACCAATGAGCAGTTCTTC.

This chain joins TRBV6-2 or TRBV6-3 and TRBJ2-6; D is possibly TRBD2 (6 bases). Per the germline V gene, CDR1 is MNHEY and CDR2 is SVGEGT. The CDR3 consists of 15 residues. Trimming cost V 2 bases and J 3 bases, with 8 bases left between them. For the CDR3, the DNA is TGTGCCAGCAGTTACGGAGGGGTTGGGGCCAACGTCCTGACTTTC. Amino acid sequence: CASSYGGVGANVLTF.

The rearrangement uses TRBV19 and TRBJ1-2; D is perhaps TRBD1 (6 bases). CDR3 length equals 14 residues. V gave up 5 bases and J gave up 8 bases, with 18 bases separating them. CDR1 and CDR2 from the germline V gene are LNHDA and SQIVND (reference sequence). Written as DNA, the CDR3 is TGTGCCAGTAGTTCACAGGGTAGGAAAGCAGGCTACACCTTC. Amino acids: CASSSQGRKAGYTF.

The count of this clone is one. The CDR3 region has the DNA TGTGCCAGCAGCTATTTAGCGGGCCATTACAATGAGCAGTTCTTC. It codes for CASSYLAGHYNEQFF. The chain links TRBV11-2 to TRBJ2-1; 7 bases agree with TRBD2. The CDR3 contains 15 residues. Germline V lookup: CDR1 SGHAT, CDR2 FQNNGV. V was clipped by 4 bases and J by 4 bases; unmatched bases: 7.

This chain connects TRBV30 to TRBJ2-7; TRBD2 aligns across 8 bases. Germline trimming cut 2 bases from V and 3 bases from J; bases unmatched to any gene: 3. The CDR3 is 13 residues long. Germline CDR1 GTSNPN, CDR2 SVGIG (reference sequence). The CDR3 DNA reads TGTGCCTGGAGTCGGGGGGGAGGCTACGAGCAGTACTTC. This codes for CAWSRGGGYEQYF.

Here the CDR3 reads CASSSSSTGGFTEAFF. For the CDR3, the DNA is TGTGCCAGTAGTTCCTCTTCGACAGGGGGCTTCACTGAAGCTTTCTTT. This chain joins TRBV19 and TRBJ1-1; TRBD1 matches at 10 bases. The germline CDR1 and CDR2 sequences are LNHDA and SQIVND (reference sequence). This CDR3 has 16 residues. V lost 5 bases, J lost 4 bases, and 10 bases stayed unmatched.

The V gene is TRBV2, the J gene TRBJ1-6; a weak D match, TRBD1 (5 bases). CDR1 and CDR2 (germline): SNHLY, FYNNEI. The CDR3 is made up of 14 amino acids. V lost 9 bases to trimming and J lost 5 bases, with 14 bases between them. CDR3: CASIPDSDNSPLHF. CDR3 coding DNA: TGTGCCAGTATCCCTGACAGCGATAATTCACCCCTCCACTTT.

The chain recombines TRBV15 with TRBJ2-2; D may be TRBD2 (6 bases). Germline CDR1 and CDR2: LNHNV and YYDKDF (reference sequence). V lost 4 bases, J lost 2 bases, and 11 bases lay in between. This CDR3 has 15 residues. The CDR3 coding sequence is TGTGCCACCAGCACCGCGGAGGGCAACACCGGGGAGCTGTTTTTT. Translating it yields CATSTAEGNTGELFF.

The rearrangement links TRBV7-9 to TRBJ2-1, with 8 bases lining up with TRBD2. The germline V gene has CDR1 SEHNR and CDR2 FQNEAQ (reference sequence). This CDR3 is 12 amino acids long. Losses at the gene ends were 5 bases for V and 8 bases for J; bases not matched to a gene: 2. The CDR3 here is CASSPAGDEQFF. As DNA, the CDR3 is TGTGCCAGCAGCCCAGCGGGAGATGAGCAGTTCTTC.

The V gene is TRBV5-1, the J gene TRBJ1-5; D unresolved. Germline V gene data show CDR1 as SGHRS and CDR2 as YFSETQ. V was trimmed by 0 bases and J by 3 bases, leaving 10 bases between them. The length of the CDR3 is 15 residues. The CDR3 region has the DNA TGCGCCAGCAGCTTGGAGGGCGGGAACAATCAGCCCCAGCATTTT. Its translation: CASSLEGGNNQPQHF.

The V gene is TRBV11-3, the J gene TRBJ2-1; 10 bases are shared with TRBD2. The ends lost 0 bases at V and 3 bases at J; junction bases unmatched: 2. Germline CDR1 is SGHNT and CDR2 is YENEEA. CDR3 length equals 16 residues. The CDR3 here is CASSLESSGSYNEQFF. DNA of the CDR3: TGTGCCAGCAGCTTAGAATCTAGCGGGAGCTACAATGAGCAGTTCTTC.

The rearrangement links TRBV6-6 to TRBJ2-5; D is ambiguous. Between the trimmed V and J ends, which lost 0 bases and 4 bases, there was a span of 6 bases. The V gene's germline CDR1 is MNHNY and CDR2 SVGAGI (reference sequence). The CDR3 loop spans 13 amino acids. The CDR3 protein is CASSYSRGETQYF. The CDR3 coding sequence is TGTGCCAGCAGTTACTCGAGAGGAGAGACCCAGTACTTC.

V is TRBV11-2 and J is TRBJ1-3; no reliable D call. Germline lookup yields CDR1 SGHAT and CDR2 FQNNGV. The CDR3 is 15 residues long. Trimming left V 1 base short and J 5 bases short, with 12 bases between. CDR3 sequence: CASSLGQEKRNTIYF. The CDR3, as DNA: TGTGCCAGCAGCTTAGGCCAGGAAAAGCGAAACACCATATATTTT. The whole variable domain, filled in from reference TRBV11-2 and TRBJ1-3, reads EAGVAQSPRYKIIEKRQSVAFWCNPISGHATLYWYQQILGQGPKLLIQFQNNGVVDDSQLPKDRFSAERLKGVDSTLKIQPAKLEDSAVYLCASSLGQEKRNTIYFGEGSWLTVV.